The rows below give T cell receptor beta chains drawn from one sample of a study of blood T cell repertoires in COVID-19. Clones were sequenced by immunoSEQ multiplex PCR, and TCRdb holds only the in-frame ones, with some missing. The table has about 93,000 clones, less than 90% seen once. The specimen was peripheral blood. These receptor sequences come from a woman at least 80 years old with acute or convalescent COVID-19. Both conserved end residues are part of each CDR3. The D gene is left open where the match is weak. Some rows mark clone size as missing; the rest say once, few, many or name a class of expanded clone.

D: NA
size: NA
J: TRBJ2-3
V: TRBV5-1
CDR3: CASSLGTGGGTDTQYF
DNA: TGCGCCAGCAGCTTAGGTACGGGGGGCGGGACAGATACGCAGTATTTT

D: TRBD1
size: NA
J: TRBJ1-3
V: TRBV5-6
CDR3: CASSRTGTQNTIYF
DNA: TGTGCCAGCAGCCGGACAGGGACCCAAAACACCATATATTTT

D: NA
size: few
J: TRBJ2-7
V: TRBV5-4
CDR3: CASSLSLSSYEQYF
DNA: TGTGCCAGCAGCTTGAGTCTCAGCTCCTACGAGCAGTACTTC

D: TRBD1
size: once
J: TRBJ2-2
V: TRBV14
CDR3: CASSLQGARTGELFF
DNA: TGTGCCAGCAGTCTACAGGGGGCGCGCACCGGGGAGCTGTTTTTT

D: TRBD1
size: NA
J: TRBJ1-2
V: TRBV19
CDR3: CASSPPGQGAIGYTF
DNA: TGTGCCAGTAGTCCCCCGGGACAGGGGGCGATAGGCTACACCTTC

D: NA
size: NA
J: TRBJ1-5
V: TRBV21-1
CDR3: CASRRRQGDSNQPQHF
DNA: TGTGCCAGCAGACGCAGACAGGGGGATAGCAATCAGCCCCAGCATTTT

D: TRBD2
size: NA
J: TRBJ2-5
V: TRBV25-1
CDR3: CASSERTSGGNQETQYF
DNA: TGTGCCAGCAGTGAACGGACTAGCGGGGGGAACCAAGAGACCCAGTACTTC

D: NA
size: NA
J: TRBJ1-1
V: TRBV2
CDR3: CASKNRGERAMDTEAFF
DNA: TGTGCCAGCAAAAACCGGGGGGAAAGAGCTATGGACACTGAAGCTTTCTTT

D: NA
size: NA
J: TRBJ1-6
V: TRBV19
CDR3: CASGHSPLHF
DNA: TGTGCCAGTGGCCATTCACCCCTCCACTTT

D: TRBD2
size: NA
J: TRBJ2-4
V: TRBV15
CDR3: CATSRDWASPRGDIQYF
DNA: TGTGCCACCAGCAGAGATTGGGCTAGTCCACGGGGGGACATTCAGTACTTC